These 30 T cell receptor beta chains were all obtained from the same sample, sequenced in a study of blood T cells in healthy people across ages. Primed by a sample-barcoded 5' primer and a J-beta primer mix, a second PCR proceeded for 7 to 11 cycles. MiXCR, applied by TCRdb to the 5' RACE reads, yields one record per CDR3 protein. Here the sample spans around 1,900,000 distinct CDR3 sequences, approximately 40% being singletons. Source material: blood. Receptors originate from a human donor in good health.

This chain uses TRBV12-3 or TRBV12-4 with TRBJ2-7; D might be TRBD2 (6 bases). Trimming shortened V by 3 bases and J by 5 bases, and 11 bases separated the two germline ends. This CDR3 contains 13 residues. CDR3 region: CASSFRGSDEQYF. CDR3 nucleotide sequence: TGTGCCAGCAGTTTCCGGGGGTCCGACGAGCAGTACTTC.

This clonotype was counted only a few times. The chain uses TRBV12-3 or TRBV12-4 and TRBJ1-1, with TRBD1 identical over 8 bases. V shed 6 bases and J 4 bases; nucleotides not matched to a gene: 4. This CDR3 region has 13 residues. The CDR3 sequence is CASRFGQGTEAFF. The CDR3 DNA reads TGTGCCAGCAGATTTGGACAGGGCACTGAAGCTTTCTTT.

A remark on this clonotype: Sequence at one end of the junction differs from germline and may be a read error. The rearrangement links TRBV29-1 to TRBJ1-1; D gene unclear. Germline V lookup: CDR1 SQVTM, CDR2 ANQGSEA. This CDR3 has 14 amino acids. The CDR3 spells CSVDTLGRNTEAFF. CDR3 in DNA: TGCAGCGTTGACACCCTCGGCAGGAACACTGAGGCTTTCTTT.

The V call is TRBV20-1, the J call TRBJ2-3; 8 nucleotides agree with TRBD1. V trimming: 5 bases; J trimming: 2 bases; junction bases outside the gene matches: 6. Looked up from germline, CDR1 is DFQATT and CDR2 is SNEGSKA (reference sequence). CDR3 length equals 14 residues. The CDR3 sequence: CSAAQTGVTDTQYF. The DNA for the CDR3 is TGCAGTGCTGCCCAGACAGGGGTCACAGATACGCAGTATTTT.

V usage is TRBV4-3 and J usage is TRBJ1-5; the D is unclear. The CDR3 has 14 residues. Germline V CDR1 and CDR2: LGHNA, YSLEER. Deletions cut 1 base from V and 7 bases from J, with 11 bases between. DNA for the CDR3: TGCGCCAGCAGCCAAGGATTTCTTACACAGCCCCAGCATTTT. Protein: CASSQGFLTQPQHF.

This clonotype was recorded a few times. The V gene is TRBV5-5, the J gene TRBJ2-5, with D possibly being TRBD1 (6 bases). CDR1 and CDR2 (germline): SGHKS, YYEKEE (reference sequence). Between the trimmed V and J ends, which lost 4 bases and 0 bases, there was a span of 25 bases. This CDR3 region has 19 residues. CDR3 nucleotide sequence: TGTGCCAGCAGCCCTAGGGGCAGGGGCCCTCCCGAAAACCAAGAGACCCAGTACTTC. Translating gives CASSPRGRGPPENQETQYF.

The chain employs TRBV5-1 and TRBJ2-7; D is perhaps TRBD2 (6 bases). The germline V gene encodes CDR1 SGHRS and CDR2 YFSETQ. This CDR3 has 12 residues. Trimming shortened V by 7 bases and J by 3 bases, and 11 bases separated the two germline ends. Here the CDR3 DNA reads TGCGCCAGCGGCGGGGCAGACTACGAGCAGTACTTC. This translates into CASGGADYEQYF.

The table lists this clonotype with a count of one. The chain carries TRBV28 and TRBJ2-3, with D unresolved. V was trimmed by 2 bases and J by 4 bases, leaving 16 bases between them. Germline values: CDR1 MDHEN, CDR2 SYDVKM. The CDR3 runs to 16 residues. The DNA of the CDR3 is TGTGCCAGCAGTTTAGTGTCCTCAGCCGCCCCAGATACGCAGTATTTT. Its translation is CASSLVSSAAPDTQYF.

This clonotype was counted a few times. A read error is possible here, since a much larger clone lies one base away. This chain's CDR3 is CSASGQGRNGYTF. In nucleotides, the CDR3 is TGCAGCGCTTCGGGACAGGGAAGGAATGGCTACACCTTC. This chain uses TRBV29-1 with TRBJ1-2; 9 bases map to TRBD1. The ends lost 7 bases at V and 6 bases at J; junction bases unmatched: 9. This CDR3 is built from 13 residues. Germline CDR1 and CDR2: SQVTM and ANQGSEA.

DNA of the CDR3: TGCGCCAGCAGCCAAGATTTTGCGCGGGGCGTAGGGTACTACGAGCAGTACTTC. Translated: CASSQDFARGVGYYEQYF. The chain couples TRBV4-3 to TRBJ2-7, with a weak D call TRBD2 (6 bases). Germline CDR1 reads LGHNA; CDR2 reads YSLEER. Between the trimmed V and J ends, which lost 0 bases and 3 bases, there was a span of 21 bases. The CDR3 is made up of 18 amino acids.

The chain is built from TRBV7-2 and TRBJ1-2; D gene ambiguous. The germline V and J ends were trimmed by 6 bases and 5 bases, with 22 bases remaining between them. The V gene's germline CDR1 is SGHTA and CDR2 FQGNSA. The length of the CDR3 is 16 residues. The DNA for the CDR3 is TGTGCCAGCAGGGGAAGGATTCGCCCCTTCCTTTATGGCTACACCTTC. Translating it yields CASRGRIRPFLYGYTF.

The chain recombines TRBV6-1 with TRBJ2-7, with D uncertain. This CDR3 region has 17 residues. V was cut by 6 bases and J by 0 bases, with 21 bases left in between. Germline CDR1 is MNHNS and CDR2 is SASEGT. The CDR3 DNA is TGTGCCAGCAGACGCTACGGGCACAGCGTTAGCTCCTACGAGCAGTACTTC. It codes for CASRRYGHSVSSYEQYF.

This chain joins TRBV13 and TRBJ2-1; TRBD2 matches at 10 bases. There are 19 residues in the CDR3. The germline CDR1 and CDR2 sequences are PRHDT and FYEKMQ (reference sequence). Trimming at V came to 4 bases and at J to 0 bases, leaving 12 bases not matched to a gene. The chain's CDR3 is CASSSSSAGGRSSYNEQFF. In DNA, the CDR3 is TGTGCCAGCAGCTCTTCCTCAGCGGGGGGGCGCAGCTCCTACAATGAGCAGTTCTTC.

Only a few counts were recorded for this clonotype. As DNA, the CDR3 is TGTGCCAGCAGGTCGGGGGTCACAGATACGCAGTATTTT. Its protein product is CASRSGVTDTQYF. The chain couples TRBV12-3 or TRBV12-4 to TRBJ2-3, with D perhaps matching TRBD2 (6 bases). Trimming pared 6 bases from V and 2 bases from J, leaving 9 bases between. There are 13 residues in the CDR3.

This clonotype appeared a few times. The V gene is TRBV18, the J gene TRBJ1-2; TRBD1 matches 8 bases. CDR1 and CDR2 from the germline V gene are KGHSH and LQKENI. This CDR3 has 15 residues. The V segment lost 3 bases and the J segment 7 bases; nucleotides outside the gene matches: 10. The CDR3 protein is CASSPSTGDYSGYTF. CDR3 nucleotides: TGTGCCAGCTCACCGTCGACAGGGGATTATAGTGGCTACACCTTC.

The chain combines TRBV3-1 with TRBJ1-1; 7 bases align to TRBD1. The germline CDR1 and CDR2 sequences are LGHDT and YNNKEL (reference sequence). Losses at the gene ends were 3 bases for V and 5 bases for J; bases not matched to a gene: 15. The length of the CDR3 is 17 residues. CDR3 nucleotide sequence: TGTGCCAGCAGCCACACACAGGGGAGTCGACTGGTTACTGAAGCTTTCTTT. Translating gives CASSHTQGSRLVTEAFF.

This clonotype was recorded only once. The CDR3 reads CASSVQSSHGYTF. CDR3 coding DNA: TGCGCCAGCAGCGTCCAGTCATCCCATGGCTACACCTTC. The chain has TRBV5-1 and TRBJ1-2; the D is unclear. Trimming cost V 4 bases and J 6 bases, with 13 bases left between them. CDR3 length equals 13 residues. Germline V gene data show CDR1 as SGHRS and CDR2 as YFSETQ.

A few counts support this clonotype. The genes are TRBV10-3 and TRBJ2-1; D unclear. Germline assignment: CDR1 ENHRY and CDR2 SYGVKD. The CDR3 consists of 13 residues. Trimming stripped 5 bases from V and 5 bases from J, with 10 bases between. The DNA for the CDR3 is TGTGCCATCAGTTCTTTAAGGCACAATGAGCAGTTCTTC. Its translation: CAISSLRHNEQFF.

J is TRBJ2-5 and V is TRBV3-1; 11 nucleotides agree with TRBD2. The CDR3 length is 18 residues. Trimming cost V 1 base and J 1 base; bases outside gene matches: 8. Per germline, CDR1 LGHDT and CDR2 YNNKEL (reference sequence). The CDR3 region is CASSQAVAGGPSQETQYF. Here the CDR3 DNA reads TGTGCCAGCAGCCAAGCGGTAGCGGGGGGGCCGAGCCAAGAGACCCAGTACTTC.

The rearrangement uses TRBV20-1 and TRBJ1-6, with a weak D call TRBD1 (6 bases). V lost 6 bases, J lost 7 bases, and 10 bases lay in between. Germline-derived CDR1 and CDR2 are DFQATT and SNEGSKA (reference sequence). The CDR3 sequence is 12 residues long. In DNA form, the CDR3 reads TGCAGTGCCCCGGACAGAAATTCACCCCTCCACTTT. This encodes CSAPDRNSPLHF.

The chain has TRBV7-2 and TRBJ1-1, with unresolved D. V lost 5 bases and J 9 bases, leaving 16 bases between the germline ends. CDR3 length equals 13 residues. The V gene's germline CDR1 is SGHTA and CDR2 FQGNSA. The CDR3 DNA reads as TGTGCCAGCAGCCCATTCGATGGGGTGAAAGCTTTCTTT. Encoded protein: CASSPFDGVKAFF.

The chain employs TRBV20-1 and TRBJ2-1; the match to TRBD1 covers 7 bases. The CDR3 contains 15 residues. CDR1 DFQATT and CDR2 SNEGSKA come from the germline V gene (reference sequence). Losses at the gene ends were 0 bases for V and 9 bases for J; bases not matched to a gene: 11. In DNA, the CDR3 is TGCAGTGCTAGAGATGTGGGGACAGTTCCCACTGAGCAGTTCTTC. Translated, it gives CSARDVGTVPTEQFF.

The chain uses TRBV12-3 or TRBV12-4 and TRBJ1-2; D perhaps matches TRBD1 (5 bases). The CDR3 consists of 13 residues. Trimming took off 6 bases at V and 8 bases at J, with 16 bases between the two ends. The CDR3 coding sequence is TGTGCCAGCAGAAGAAGACAGTTTCCCGGCTACACCTTC. This gives the protein CASRRRQFPGYTF.

This clonotype was observed a handful of times. The rearrangement joins TRBV3-1 to TRBJ2-5; D is undetermined. The CDR3 is 15 residues long. Germline CDR1 and CDR2: LGHDT and YNNKEL (reference sequence). V was pared by 2 bases and J by 1 base, with 11 bases between. CDR3 region: CASSQRFGGQETQYF. The CDR3 DNA is TGTGCCAGCAGCCAACGATTTGGCGGCCAAGAGACCCAGTACTTC.

The J gene is TRBJ2-1, the V gene TRBV7-2, with a tentative D call TRBD2 (5 bases). The V and J ends lost 0 bases and 7 bases respectively, with 19 bases between them. CDR1 is SGHTA and CDR2 is FQGNSA in the germline V gene. The CDR3 covers 17 residues. The CDR3 spells CASSLAGLAAVGNEQFF. DNA for the CDR3: TGTGCCAGCAGCTTAGCCGGGCTAGCCGCAGTTGGGAATGAGCAGTTCTTC.

The J gene is TRBJ1-2, the V gene TRBV4-1; TRBD1 is a possible D gene (5 bases). The ends were cut back, 5 bases at V and 4 bases at J, with 17 bases in the middle. CDR1 and CDR2 (germline): MGHRA, YSYEKL. The CDR3 totals 15 residues. The CDR3, as DNA: TGCGCCAGCAGCGGGGGTCTACGGGGTAGCTATGGCTACACCTTC. Translating it yields CASSGGLRGSYGYTF.

This clonotype was observed a single time. V usage is TRBV5-1 and J usage is TRBJ1-1; TRBD1 is a possible D gene (6 bases). V was clipped by 4 bases and J by 1 base, with 17 bases between them. The length of the CDR3 is 16 residues. Germline V lookup: CDR1 SGHRS, CDR2 YFSETQ. As DNA, the CDR3 is TGCGCCAGCAGCCCCCTCCGGGACACGGGGAACACTGAAGCTTTCTTT. As protein: CASSPLRDTGNTEAFF.

V is TRBV7-2 and J is TRBJ1-6, with 7 bases lining up with TRBD1. From germline, CDR1 is SGHTA and CDR2 FQGNSA. V was pared by 5 bases and J by 7 bases, with 14 bases of the junction left unmatched. CDR3 size: 17 residues. In DNA form, the CDR3 reads TGTGCCAGCAGCCTAAGACCATCCACAGGGGCCAATTCACCCCTCCACTTT. Translating it yields CASSLRPSTGANSPLHF.

This chain links TRBV6-2 or TRBV6-3 with TRBJ1-1, with unresolved D. V was pared by 0 bases and J by 6 bases, with 14 bases between. The CDR3 sequence is 15 residues long. The V gene's germline CDR1 is MNHEY and CDR2 SVGEGT. CDR3 coding DNA: TGTGCCAGCAGTTACTCACGGTTCTGGGGTTCTGAAGCTTTCTTT. The encoded protein is CASSYSRFWGSEAFF.

The chain recombines TRBV29-1 with TRBJ1-2, with D tentatively TRBD1 (5 bases). CDR1 and CDR2 (germline): SQVTM, ANQGSEA. This CDR3 contains 11 residues. V lost 7 bases and J lost 8, with 14 bases in between. The CDR3 spells CSAGPRGGYTF. CDR3 bases: TGCAGCGCTGGGCCTCGGGGGGGCTACACCTTC. Combining the CDR3 with reference TRBV29-1 and TRBJ1-2 gives the whole variable domain SAVISQKPSRDICQRGTSLTIQCQVDSQVTMMFWYRQQPGQSLTLIATANQGSEATYESGFVIDKFPISRPNLTFSTLTVSNMSPEDSSIYLCSAGPRGGYTFGSGTRLTVV.